Below, 12 T cell receptor beta chains from the same sample are listed, as sequenced in a study of PD-L1 blockade in urothelial cancer. Time point specified: peripheral blood 6 weeks after treatment start. Some clones are missing from TCRdb's copy, which holds only in-frame ones; the method was immunoSEQ multiplex PCR. The repertoire includes approximately 93,000 clones, around 78% of them detected once, and about 8.4% sits in the top ten. The sequences come from PBMCs, collected around atezolizumab (anti-PD-L1) treatment. These receptors were taken from an older man with urothelial cancer.

This clone was observed a handful of times. The chain links TRBV11-3 to TRBJ2-3; TRBD2 agrees at 9 bases. Losses at the gene ends were 4 bases for V and 2 bases for J; bases not matched to a gene: 19. The CDR3 runs to 20 residues. The germline CDR1 and CDR2 sequences are SGHNT and YENEEA. CDR3 sequence: CASSSSGRTRASGVTDTQYF. The CDR3 nucleotides are TGTGCCAGCAGCTCCTCAGGTCGGACTAGGGCTAGCGGGGTCACAGATACGCAGTATTTT. The variable domain in full, completed from reference TRBV11-3 and TRBJ2-3, reads EAGVVQSPRYKIIEKKQPVAFWCNPISGHNTLYWYLQNLGQGPELLIRYENEEAVDDSQLPKDRFSAERLKGVDSTLKIQPAELGDSAVYLCASSSSGRTRASGVTDTQYFGPGTRLTVL.

Notes on this clone: This specimen includes other DNA sequences encoding the same CDR3. This CDR3 reads CASSERQDEQYF. The CDR3 DNA is TGTGCCAGCAGTGAGCGACAGGACGAGCAGTACTTC. The V call is TRBV6-1, the J call TRBJ2-7; a possible D gene is TRBD1 (6 bases). The CDR3 has 12 amino acids. Trimming pared 3 bases from V and 5 bases from J, leaving 8 bases between. Germline CDR1 MNHNS, CDR2 SASEGT.

In this sample, this clone turned up once. J is TRBJ1-2 and V is TRBV4-3; 9 nucleotides line up with TRBD1. The CDR3 loop spans 17 amino acids. CDR1 and CDR2 from the germline V gene are LGHNA and YSLEER. V was clipped by 4 bases and J by 5 bases; unmatched bases: 14. The CDR3 DNA reads as TGCGCCAGCAGCCTCCAACTCCGGGACAGGGACGAATATGGCTACACCTTC. Protein sequence: CASSLQLRDRDEYGYTF.

This chain uses TRBV6-1 with TRBJ1-5; the match to TRBD1 covers 7 bases. The germline V gene encodes CDR1 MNHNS and CDR2 SASEGT. J lost 6 bases, V lost 4 bases, and 3 bases had no gene match. This CDR3 region has 13 residues. The CDR3 nucleotides read TGTGCCAGCAGTGTGCACAGGGGTCAGCCCCAGCATTTT. Protein sequence: CASSVHRGQPQHF.

The J gene is TRBJ2-3, the V gene TRBV5-6; perhaps TRBD1 as D (5 bases). The germline CDR1 and CDR2 sequences are SGHDT and YYEEEE. The CDR3 consists of 15 residues. V lost 2 bases and J lost 2, with 12 bases in between. Here the CDR3 DNA reads TGTGCCAGCAGCTTTGTCAGGGATCCCACAGATACGCAGTATTTT. Protein sequence: CASSFVRDPTDTQYF.

This chain uses TRBV11-3 with TRBJ1-1, with 9 bases fitting TRBD1. Germline assignment: CDR1 SGHNT and CDR2 YENEEA. This CDR3 is 16 amino acids long. V was clipped by 5 bases and J by 4 bases; unmatched bases: 11. Written as DNA, the CDR3 is TGTGCCAGCAGCCTCTGGACAGGGGTTTCTGGCACTGAAGCTTTCTTT. The encoded protein is CASSLWTGVSGTEAFF.

The chain is built from TRBV7-9 and TRBJ2-7; TRBD2 is a possible D gene (6 bases). The germline gives CDR1 SEHNR, CDR2 FQNEAQ (reference sequence). Trimming stripped 0 bases from V and 0 bases from J, with 12 bases between. CDR3 length: 16 residues. CDR3 region: CASSLALPSASYEQYF. CDR3 sequence (DNA): TGTGCCAGCAGCTTAGCTCTTCCTAGCGCCTCCTACGAGCAGTACTTC.

This chain connects TRBV9 to TRBJ2-5; 7 bases agree with TRBD1. Germline V lookup: CDR1 SGDLS, CDR2 YYNGEE. The V segment lost 0 bases and the J segment 4 bases; nucleotides outside the gene matches: 9. The CDR3 length is 16 residues. The CDR3 reads CASSVAMGQSGETQYF. The CDR3 bases are TGTGCCAGCAGCGTAGCTATGGGACAGTCAGGAGAGACCCAGTACTTC.

This clone was seen repeatedly, ten times or more. The rearrangement joins TRBV5-4 to TRBJ2-1; the match to TRBD2 covers 10 bases. Trimming removed 4 bases from V and 5 bases from J; junction bases left unmatched: 9. Germline CDR1 reads SGHNT; CDR2 reads YYREEE (reference sequence). The length of the CDR3 is 16 residues. The CDR3 sequence is CASSAPPLAGNNEQFF. The CDR3 DNA reads as TGTGCCAGCAGCGCCCCCCCACTAGCGGGGAACAATGAGCAGTTCTTC. The full variable domain, in which reference TRBV5-4 and TRBJ2-1 provide the parts outside the CDR3, is ETGVTQSPTHLIKTRGQQVTLRCSSQSGHNTVSWYQQALGQGPQFIFQYYREEENGRGNFPPRFSGLQFPNYSSELNVNALELDDSALYLCASSAPPLAGNNEQFFGPGTRLTVL.

The V and J genes are TRBV11-3 and TRBJ1-2; 10 nucleotides match TRBD1. In germline, CDR1 is SGHNT, CDR2 YENEEA. J gave up 6 bases and V 5 bases, and 6 bases lay outside the gene matches. This CDR3 is built from 14 residues. CDR3: CASSETGTGDGYTF. CDR3 coding DNA: TGTGCCAGCAGCGAAACCGGGACAGGGGATGGCTACACCTTC.

The chain couples TRBV11-3 to TRBJ2-2; tentative D call: TRBD1 (8 bases). This CDR3 region has 16 residues. V was clipped by 4 bases and J by 4 bases, with 16 bases between them. Germline V gives CDR1 SGHNT, CDR2 YENEEA. Here the CDR3 reads CASSWTGTIFTGELFF. CDR3 DNA: TGTGCCAGCAGCTGGACAGGGACTATATTCACCGGGGAGCTGTTTTTT.

The chain links TRBV6-5 to TRBJ2-7; 9 bases fit TRBD1. Trimming cost V 8 bases and J 4 bases; bases outside gene matches: 9. Germline V gene data show CDR1 as MNHEY and CDR2 as SVGAGI. This CDR3 has 14 residues. The CDR3 coding sequence is TGTGCCAGCTGTGCCGGGACAGGGCGATACGAGCAGTACTTC. Its protein is CASCAGTGRYEQYF.